The clone carrying this T cell receptor (beta chain) was observed a handful of times. The sample comes from a study of T cell repertoires in cytomegalovirus infection. Each CDR3 protein gets one entry after TCRdb re-called the reads with MiXCR. The sample carries 270,000 or so distinct CDR3 sequences, over 15% recorded once. The germline CDR1 and CDR2 sequences are SQVTM and ANQGSEA. This CDR3 contains 19 residues. V lost 3 bases and J lost 0, with 24 bases in between. The sequenced sample consisted of CD8+ T cells from PBMCs. The chain links TRBV29-1 to TRBJ2-1; no reliable D call. The receptor's source is a human donor in good health (CMV status not recorded). Some clones in this sample may be carry-over from other donors' samples. The CDR3 region is CSVDGTLVSAASSYNEQFF. The CDR3 DNA reads as TGCAGCGTTGATGGTACTCTCGTTTCGGCTGCCAGCTCCTACAATGAGCAGTTCTTC.